This T cell receptor beta chain was profiled in a study of metastatic and nonmetastatic thyroid tumors. Study-wide background: The authors compared repertoires across blood and tumor or nodule tissue from malignant and benign thyroid patients. Study-level points and caveats: For both blood and tumor, malignant thyroid tumors reportedly showed significantly higher TCR beta diversity than benign nodules did.

Comment on this clone: Its matching antigen is unknown.

Authors' methods: The distant-metastasis classifier for papillary thyroid cancer was built from CDR3 differences across clinicopathological groups. Through MiXCR, TCRdb re-clonotyped the PCR reads. In this record, the V and J calls reflect TCRdb's handling and not the investigators' own analysis. The data contain roughly 93,000 clones, more than 9.5% of them singletons. No treatment of any kind had been given to any patient before thyroid surgery. The ends lost 1 base at V and 4 bases at J; junction bases unmatched: 5. The CDR3 contains 15 residues. Per the germline V gene, CDR1 is LGHDT and CDR2 is YNNKEL (reference sequence).

The chain uses TRBV3-1 and TRBJ1-1, with 8 nucleotides matching TRBD1. The source material was blood. The receptor's source is a female donor with papillary thyroid cancer or a benign thyroid nodule (not recorded which). Some clones in this sample may be carry-over from other donors' samples. The CDR3 protein is CASSQVWDRITEAFF. As DNA, the CDR3 is TGTGCCAGCAGCCAAGTCTGGGACAGGATCACTGAAGCTTTCTTT.